The next 15 T cell receptor beta chains were all read from a single sample in a study of T-cell reconstitution after alpha-beta-depleted transplantation in children. Using unique molecular identifiers, the investigators prepared the TCRbeta library. In TCRdb, the PCR reads were re-called with MiXCR into one record per CDR3 protein. The profile shows 190,000 or so distinct CDR3 sequences, around 7% of them singletons. This specimen was PBMCs from the stem cell graft donor, taken from the stem cell graft. The receptors were sampled from a human donor who donated a stem cell graft to a child with Wiskott-Aldrich syndrome.

This clonotype was counted between two and nine times. The chain combines TRBV2 with TRBJ2-1; the match to TRBD2 covers 7 bases. The V and J ends lost 4 bases and 0 bases, in that order; junction bases with no gene match: 3. Per germline, CDR1 SNHLY and CDR2 FYNNEI. This CDR3 has 15 residues. Here the CDR3 DNA reads TGTGCCAGCAGTGTGCGGGGGAGCTCCTACAATGAGCAGTTCTTC. It translates to CASSVRGSSYNEQFF. The entire variable domain, with the rest obtained from reference TRBV2 and TRBJ2-1, is as follows: EPEVTQTPSHQVTQMGQEVILRCVPISNHLYFYWYRQILGQKVEFLVSFYNNEISEKSEIFDDQFSVERPDGSNFTLKIRSTKLEDSAMYFCASSVRGSSYNEQFFGPGTRLTVL.

This clonotype was counted many times. The chain recombines TRBV29-1 with TRBJ2-5, with a weak D call TRBD2 (6 bases). CDR3 length: 12 amino acids. Trimming removed 7 bases at V and 4 bases at J, with 13 bases between. Germline V gene sequence: CDR1 SQVTM, CDR2 ANQGSEA. The CDR3 DNA reads TGCAGCGGGGAGGCTAGCGTAGAGACCCAGTACTTC. Translation gives CSGEASVETQYF.

This clonotype was seen repeatedly, ten times or more. V gene TRBV3-1 combines with J gene TRBJ2-7; 9 positions match TRBD2. J lost 0 bases, V lost 3 bases, and 3 bases had no gene match. Germline-derived CDR1 and CDR2 are LGHDT and YNNKEL (reference sequence). The CDR3 has 15 residues. The CDR3: CASSQTSGSSYEQYF. CDR3 bases: TGTGCCAGCAGCCAGACTAGCGGTAGCTCCTACGAGCAGTACTTC.

This chain connects TRBV6-5 to TRBJ2-3; 7 bases are shared with TRBD2. Germline V lookup: CDR1 MNHEY, CDR2 SVGAGI. The CDR3 extends over 14 amino acids. Losses at the gene ends were 0 bases for V and 10 bases for J; bases not matched to a gene: 7. CDR3 DNA sequence: TGTGCCAGCAGTTACTCTGAGGGGACTAAGGCGCAGTATTTT. Translated: CASSYSEGTKAQYF.

This clonotype was picked up many times. This chain joins TRBV24-1 and TRBJ2-1, with TRBD2 matching over 8 bases. From germline, CDR1 is KGHDR and CDR2 SFDVKD. The CDR3 sequence is 16 residues long. Unmatched junction bases numbered 7, after V lost 5 bases and J lost 2 bases. The CDR3 nucleotides are TGTGCCACCAGTGGGCCCATAGCGGGACCCTACAATGAGCAGTTCTTC. Translating gives CATSGPIAGPYNEQFF.

Many counts were recorded for this clonotype. This chain links TRBV29-1 with TRBJ2-3; D possibly corresponds to TRBD2 (5 bases). Trimming removed 6 bases from V and 1 base from J, with 14 bases in between. The CDR3 has 14 residues. CDR1 and CDR2 (germline): SQVTM, ANQGSEA. Here the CDR3 reads CSVDSGIGTDTQYF. CDR3 sequence (DNA): TGCAGCGTCGATTCGGGAATCGGCACAGATACGCAGTATTTT.

This clonotype showed up just a few times. CDR3 sequence reads: CASSVPPVTGAPGDTQYF. The DNA for the CDR3 is TGTGCCAGCAGTGTACCTCCGGTGACAGGGGCCCCGGGGGATACGCAGTATTTT. The chain is built from TRBV2 and TRBJ2-3; 8 positions agree with TRBD1. This CDR3 is built from 18 residues. Losses at the gene ends were 4 bases for V and 6 bases for J; bases not matched to a gene: 18. Germline V gene data show CDR1 as SNHLY and CDR2 as FYNNEI.

This clonotype occurred a few times. The chain employs TRBV3-1 and TRBJ1-1; tentative D call: TRBD1 (5 bases). Trimming pared 4 bases from V and 0 bases from J, leaving 21 bases between. The CDR3 has 18 amino acids. Germline CDR1 is LGHDT and CDR2 is YNNKEL (reference sequence). DNA of the CDR3: TGTGCCAGCAGCCGACACCGGGACCGCCTTGATATGAACACTGAAGCTTTCTTT. Protein product: CASSRHRDRLDMNTEAFF.

Ten or more counts support this clonotype. The J gene is TRBJ2-1, the V gene TRBV27, with D perhaps TRBD2 (6 bases). The germline V gene encodes CDR1 MNHEY and CDR2 SMNVEV (reference sequence). The CDR3 loop spans 14 amino acids. The germline V and J ends were trimmed by 0 bases and 6 bases, with 9 bases remaining between them. CDR3 bases: TGTGCCAGCAGTTTATCTGTGGGAGGCAATGAGCAGTTCTTC. Its translation is CASSLSVGGNEQFF.

This clonotype was counted ten times or more. The chain joins TRBV5-1 to TRBJ2-2, with a tentative D call TRBD1 (5 bases). V dropped 3 bases and J dropped 1 base, with 7 bases sitting between them. This CDR3 is built from 14 residues. Germline CDR1 and CDR2: SGHRS and YFSETQ. The CDR3 DNA follows: TGCGCCAGCAGCTACGGACAGAACACCGGGGAGCTGTTTTTT. It codes for CASSYGQNTGELFF.

This clonotype was seen at least ten times. The chain has TRBV6-5 and TRBJ1-3; D is uncertain. CDR1 and CDR2 (germline): MNHEY, SVGAGI. The V and J ends lost 0 bases and 0 bases respectively, with 6 bases between them. The CDR3 is 15 amino acids. CDR3 sequence reads: CASSYSADSGNTIYF. For the CDR3, the DNA is TGTGCCAGCAGTTACTCCGCGGACTCTGGAAACACCATATATTTT.

This clonotype was seen many times. The rearrangement links TRBV28 to TRBJ1-2; 7 bases are shared with TRBD1. Germline trimming cut 3 bases from V and 4 bases from J; bases unmatched to any gene: 17. The CDR3 is made up of 18 amino acids. Germline V CDR1 and CDR2: MDHEN, SYDVKM. The CDR3 bases are TGTGCCAGCAGTTTCCTGGACAGGATACAGGGACGGATCTATGGCTACACCTTC. Encoded protein: CASSFLDRIQGRIYGYTF.

This clonotype was seen a few times. The rearrangement links TRBV11-2 to TRBJ2-6; the D call may be TRBD1 or TRBD2 (5 bases each). V lost 6 bases and J lost 0, with 18 bases in between. CDR3 length: 18 residues. Germline assignment: CDR1 SGHAT and CDR2 FQNNGV. CDR3 sequence: CASRPWPGSSSGANVLTF. The CDR3 DNA reads as TGTGCCAGCAGACCATGGCCAGGGAGTAGCTCTGGGGCCAACGTCCTGACTTTC.

This clonotype was observed at least ten times. The chain joins TRBV14 to TRBJ2-3; 9 bases are shared with TRBD2. Trimming at V came to 2 bases and at J to 2 bases, leaving 2 bases not matched to a gene. The CDR3 has 15 amino acids. Germline V gene sequence: CDR1 SGHDN, CDR2 FVKESK. CDR3 in amino acids: CASSQSGGHTDTQYF. CDR3 nucleotide sequence: TGTGCCAGCAGCCAAAGCGGGGGGCACACAGATACGCAGTATTTT.

The gene calls are TRBV6-2 or TRBV6-3 and TRBJ2-2, with TRBD2 matching over 7 bases. This CDR3 spans 17 amino acids. The V gene's germline CDR1 is MNHEY and CDR2 SVGEGT. J gave up 0 bases and V 4 bases, and 8 bases lay outside the gene matches. CDR3 bases: TGTGCCAGCAGTTCAAACCCCCTAGCGGCGAACACCGGGGAGCTGTTTTTT. Protein sequence: CASSSNPLAANTGELFF.